This T cell receptor (beta chain) came from a study of blood T cell repertoires in COVID-19. CDR1 and CDR2 (germline): MNHEY, SMNVEV (reference sequence). The CDR3 loop spans 13 amino acids. V lost 3 bases and J 5 bases, leaving 10 bases between the germline ends. Here immunoSEQ multiplex PCR was the method, and the copy in TCRdb shows in-frame clones only, minus some. In the table there are 100,000 or so clones, around 92% of which are singletons. The sequenced sample was peripheral blood. This TCR derives from a woman in her fifties or sixties with active COVID-19. V usage is TRBV27 and J usage is TRBJ2-5; D may be TRBD1 (5 bases). In DNA form, the CDR3 reads TGTGCCAGCAGTTTTCAGGGCGAGGAGACCCAGTACTTC. Protein: CASSFQGEETQYF.